This TCR beta chain is from a study of shared clonotypes between healthy human individuals. Study-level points and caveats: The rarefaction results pointed to incomplete sorted-subset sequencing despite large depth.

Some clones are missing from TCRdb's copy, which holds only in-frame ones; the method was immunoSEQ multiplex PCR. The sample records about 2.4 million clones, 80% to 95% being singletons. The junction had 5 bases not matched to a gene; V was cut back by 5 bases and J by 5 bases. Germline loops: CDR1 SGHTA, CDR2 FQGTGA. The CDR3 is 13 residues long. Note on this clone: Its specificity is not known. The sample carries other DNA sequences with the same CDR3.

This chain links TRBV7-3 with TRBJ2-5; 7 nucleotides agree with TRBD2. The sequence derives from a man aged 18 to 29 in good health. Some clones in this sample may be carry-over from other donors' samples. The sample consisted of naive CD4+ T cells from PBMCs. Subset in this sample: CD45RA+ positively selected. The CDR3 protein is CASSPPGGETQYF. The CDR3 bases are TGTGCCAGCAGCCCCCCCGGGGGGGAGACCCAGTACTTC.